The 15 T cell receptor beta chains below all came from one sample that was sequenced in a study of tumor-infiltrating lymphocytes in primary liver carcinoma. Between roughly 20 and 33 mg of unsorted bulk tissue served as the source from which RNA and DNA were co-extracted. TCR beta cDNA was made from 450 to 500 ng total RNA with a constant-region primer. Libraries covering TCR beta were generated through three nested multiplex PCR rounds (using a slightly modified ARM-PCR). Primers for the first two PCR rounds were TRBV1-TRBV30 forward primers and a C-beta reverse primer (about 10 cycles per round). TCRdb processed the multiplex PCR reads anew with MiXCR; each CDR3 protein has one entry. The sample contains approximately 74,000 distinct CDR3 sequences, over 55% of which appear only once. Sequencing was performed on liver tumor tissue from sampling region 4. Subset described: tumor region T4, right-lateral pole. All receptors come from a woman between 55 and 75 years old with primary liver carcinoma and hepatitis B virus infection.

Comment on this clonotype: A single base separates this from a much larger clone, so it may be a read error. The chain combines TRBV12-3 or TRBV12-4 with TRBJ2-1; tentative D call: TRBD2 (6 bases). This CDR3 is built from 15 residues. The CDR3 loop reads CANSFKGGIVNEQFF. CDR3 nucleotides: TGTGCCAACAGTTTTAAGGGCGGGATCGTGAATGAGCAGTTCTTC.

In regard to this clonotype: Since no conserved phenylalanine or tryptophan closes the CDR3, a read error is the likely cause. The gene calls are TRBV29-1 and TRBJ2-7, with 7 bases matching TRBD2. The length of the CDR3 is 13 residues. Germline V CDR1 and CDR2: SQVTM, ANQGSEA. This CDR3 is CSFEEREPYEQYS. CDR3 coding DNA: TGCAGCTTTGAAGAGCGGGAACCCTACGAGCAGTACTCC.

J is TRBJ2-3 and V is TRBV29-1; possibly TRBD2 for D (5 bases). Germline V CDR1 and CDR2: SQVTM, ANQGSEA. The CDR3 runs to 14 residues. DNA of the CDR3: TGCAACATTGGTAACCAAGGGAGCGCAGATACGCAGTATTTT. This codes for CNIGNQGSADTQYF.

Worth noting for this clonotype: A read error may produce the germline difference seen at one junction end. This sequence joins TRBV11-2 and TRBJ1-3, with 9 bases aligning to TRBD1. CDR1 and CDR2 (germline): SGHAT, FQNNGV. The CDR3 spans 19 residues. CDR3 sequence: CASSSRLDRGAYSGSTIYF. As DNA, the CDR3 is TGTGCCAGCAGCTCACGCCTGGACAGGGGAGCCTACTCCGGAAGCACCATATATTTT.

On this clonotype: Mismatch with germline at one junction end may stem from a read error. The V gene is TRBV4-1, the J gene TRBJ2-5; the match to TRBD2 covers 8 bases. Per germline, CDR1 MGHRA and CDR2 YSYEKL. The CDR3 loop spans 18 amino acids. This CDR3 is CASSQVGSRGGRRESQYF. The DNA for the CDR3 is TGCGCCAGCAGCCAAGTGGGTAGTAGGGGCGGGAGGAGAGAGAGCCAGTACTTC.

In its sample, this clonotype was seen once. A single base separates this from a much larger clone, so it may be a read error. The CDR3 protein is CASSEPGVMVYEQYF. CDR3 coding DNA: TGCGCCAGCAGTGAGCCGGGCGTGATGGTCTACGAGCAGTACTTC. V usage is TRBV10-2 and J usage is TRBJ2-7; no clear D. This CDR3 contains 15 residues. Germline CDR1 WSHSY, CDR2 SAAADI. V was shortened by 2 bases and J by 3 bases, with 14 bases between the two germline ends.

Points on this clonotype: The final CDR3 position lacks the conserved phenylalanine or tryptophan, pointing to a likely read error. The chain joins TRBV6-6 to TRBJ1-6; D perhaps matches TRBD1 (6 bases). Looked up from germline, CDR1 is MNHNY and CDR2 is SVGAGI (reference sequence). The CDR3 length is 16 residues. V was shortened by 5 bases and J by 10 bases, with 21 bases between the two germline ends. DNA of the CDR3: TGTGCCAGCAGTACCACAACAGGGAGCTCGAGGTCACCCCTCCACTCT. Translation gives CASSTTTGSSRSPLHS.

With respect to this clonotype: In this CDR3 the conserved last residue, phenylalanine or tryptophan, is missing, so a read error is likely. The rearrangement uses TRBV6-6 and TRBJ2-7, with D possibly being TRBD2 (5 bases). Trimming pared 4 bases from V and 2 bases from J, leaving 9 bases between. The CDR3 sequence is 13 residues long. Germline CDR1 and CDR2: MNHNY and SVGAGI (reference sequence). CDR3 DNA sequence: TGTGCCAGCAGTTGTGGGAGTGCCTACGAGCAGTACTTA. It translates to CASSCGSAYEQYL.

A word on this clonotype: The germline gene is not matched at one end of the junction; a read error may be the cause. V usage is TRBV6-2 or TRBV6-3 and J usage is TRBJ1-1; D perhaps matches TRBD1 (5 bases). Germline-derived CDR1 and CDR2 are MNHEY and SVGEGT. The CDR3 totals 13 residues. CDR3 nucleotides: TGTGCCAGCAGCCCTTCAGGGTACACTGAAGCCTTCTTT. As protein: CASSPSGYTEAFF.

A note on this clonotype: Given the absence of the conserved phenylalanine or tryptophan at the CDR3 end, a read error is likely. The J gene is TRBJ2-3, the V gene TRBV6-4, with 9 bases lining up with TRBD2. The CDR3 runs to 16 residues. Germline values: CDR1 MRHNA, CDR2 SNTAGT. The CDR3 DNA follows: TGTGCCTGCAGTGACGTGGCGGGAGGGTCCACAGATACGCAGTATTAT. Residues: CACSDVAGGSTDTQYY.

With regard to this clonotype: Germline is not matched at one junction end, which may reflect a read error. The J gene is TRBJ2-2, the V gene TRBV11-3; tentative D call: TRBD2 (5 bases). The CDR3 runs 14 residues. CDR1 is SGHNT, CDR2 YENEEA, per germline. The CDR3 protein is CASRGARATGERFF. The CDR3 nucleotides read TGTGCCAGCAGGGGAGCTAGGGCGACCGGGGAGCGGTTTTTC.

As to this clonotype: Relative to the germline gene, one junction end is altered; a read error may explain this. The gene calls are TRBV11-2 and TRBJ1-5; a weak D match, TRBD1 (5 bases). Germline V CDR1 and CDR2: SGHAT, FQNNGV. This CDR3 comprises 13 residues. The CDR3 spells CVSSQGVRQPQHF. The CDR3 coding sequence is TGTGTCAGCAGCCAAGGGGTGCGTCAGCCCCAGCATTTT. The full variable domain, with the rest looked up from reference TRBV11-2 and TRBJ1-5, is EAGVAQSPRYKIIEKRQSVAFWCNPISGHATLYWYQQILGQGPKLLIQFQNNGVVDDSQLPKDRFSAERLKGVDSTLKIQPAKLEDSAVYLCVSSQGVRQPQHFGDGTRLSIL.

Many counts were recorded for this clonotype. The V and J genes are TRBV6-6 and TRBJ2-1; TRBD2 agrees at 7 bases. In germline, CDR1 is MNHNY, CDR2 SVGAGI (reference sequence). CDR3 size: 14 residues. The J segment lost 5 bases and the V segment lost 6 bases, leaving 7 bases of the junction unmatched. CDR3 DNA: TGTGCCAGCAGAGGACTAGTTAATGACAATGAGCAGTTCTTC. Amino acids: CASRGLVNDNEQFF.

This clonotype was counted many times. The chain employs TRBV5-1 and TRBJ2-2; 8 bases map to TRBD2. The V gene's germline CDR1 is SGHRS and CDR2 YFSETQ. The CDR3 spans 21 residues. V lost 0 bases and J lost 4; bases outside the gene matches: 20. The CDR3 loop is CASSLAYSRSQREYGTGELFF. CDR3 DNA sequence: TGCGCCAGCAGCTTGGCCTATAGTCGTTCTCAGCGGGAGTACGGCACCGGGGAGCTGTTTTTT.

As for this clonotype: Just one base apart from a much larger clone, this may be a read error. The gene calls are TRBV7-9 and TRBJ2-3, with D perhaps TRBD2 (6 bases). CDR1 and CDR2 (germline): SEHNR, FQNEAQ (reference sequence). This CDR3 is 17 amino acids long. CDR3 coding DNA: TGTGCCTGCAGCTTAATTCGGTTAGGCGGGAATACAGATACGCAGTATTTT. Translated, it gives CACSLIRLGGNTDTQYF.